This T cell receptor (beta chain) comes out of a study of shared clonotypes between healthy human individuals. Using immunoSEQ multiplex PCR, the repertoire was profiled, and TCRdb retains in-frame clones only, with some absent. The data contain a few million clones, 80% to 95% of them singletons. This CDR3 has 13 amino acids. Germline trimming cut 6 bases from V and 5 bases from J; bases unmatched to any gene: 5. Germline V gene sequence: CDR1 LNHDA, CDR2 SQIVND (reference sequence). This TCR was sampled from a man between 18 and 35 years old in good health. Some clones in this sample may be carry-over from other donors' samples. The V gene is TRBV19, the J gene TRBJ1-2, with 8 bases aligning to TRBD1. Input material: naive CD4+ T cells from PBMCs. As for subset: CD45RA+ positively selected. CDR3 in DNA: TGTGCCAGTAGCCAGGACAGGGAGTATGGCTACACCTTC. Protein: CASSQDREYGYTF.